The present T cell receptor beta chain was sequenced within a study of immune heterogeneity within non-small cell lung tumors. Study-wide background: Tumor histology was classified as squamous cell carcinoma in a few cases, non-squamous carcinoma in ten to eleven and not otherwise specified in 1. Study conclusions and caveats: Tumor sites in a patient shared identical dominant CDR3 beta clonotypes and also carried site-unique high-frequency clones. Individual patients' high-frequency T-cell receptor beta clonotypes were largely distinct from one another.

This clonotype is termed medium-sized (0.01 to 0.1%). The antigen is unknown. Amplification of TCR beta CDR3 was performed by multiplex PCR with 32 V and 13 J primers. TCRdb re-analysed the multiplex PCR reads in MiXCR, keeping a single row per CDR3 protein. The sample has approximately 6,000 distinct CDR3 sequences; less than 25% are singletons. Samples each supplied 450 to 700 ng of bulk tumor genomic DNA as template. Several spatially distant biopsies were obtained per primary tumor intraoperatively. Enrolled patients presented with newly diagnosed, previously untreated non-small cell lung cancer and underwent curative surgery. Patients with newly diagnosed non-small cell lung cancer who underwent surgery with curative intent served as donors. The source is a female donor with non-small cell lung cancer. Sequencing was carried out using lung tumor tissue.

For the CDR3, the DNA is TGTGCCTTACGGAAGGGGGCTGGCACAGATACGCAGTATTTT. This gives the protein CALRKGAGTDTQYF. The genes are TRBV30 and TRBJ2-3, with 7 bases that match TRBD1. J was trimmed by 1 base and V by 7 bases; bases with no gene match: 8. The CDR3 covers 14 residues. Germline loops: CDR1 GTSNPN, CDR2 SVGIG (reference sequence).